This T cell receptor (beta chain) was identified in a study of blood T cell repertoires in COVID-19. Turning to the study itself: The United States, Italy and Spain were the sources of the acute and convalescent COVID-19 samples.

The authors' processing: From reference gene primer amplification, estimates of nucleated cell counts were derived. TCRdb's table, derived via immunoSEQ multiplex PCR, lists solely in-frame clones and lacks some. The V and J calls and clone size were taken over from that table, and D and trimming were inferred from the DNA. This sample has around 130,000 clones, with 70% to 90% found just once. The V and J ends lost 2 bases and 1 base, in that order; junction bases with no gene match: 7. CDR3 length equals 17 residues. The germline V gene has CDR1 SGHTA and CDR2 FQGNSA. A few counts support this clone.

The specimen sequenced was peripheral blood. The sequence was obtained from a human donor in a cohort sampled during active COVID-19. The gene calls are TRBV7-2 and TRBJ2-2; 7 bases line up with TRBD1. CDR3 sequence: CASSLSPGTVNTGELFF. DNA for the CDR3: TGTGCCAGCAGCTTAAGCCCGGGGACAGTGAACACCGGGGAGCTGTTTTTT.